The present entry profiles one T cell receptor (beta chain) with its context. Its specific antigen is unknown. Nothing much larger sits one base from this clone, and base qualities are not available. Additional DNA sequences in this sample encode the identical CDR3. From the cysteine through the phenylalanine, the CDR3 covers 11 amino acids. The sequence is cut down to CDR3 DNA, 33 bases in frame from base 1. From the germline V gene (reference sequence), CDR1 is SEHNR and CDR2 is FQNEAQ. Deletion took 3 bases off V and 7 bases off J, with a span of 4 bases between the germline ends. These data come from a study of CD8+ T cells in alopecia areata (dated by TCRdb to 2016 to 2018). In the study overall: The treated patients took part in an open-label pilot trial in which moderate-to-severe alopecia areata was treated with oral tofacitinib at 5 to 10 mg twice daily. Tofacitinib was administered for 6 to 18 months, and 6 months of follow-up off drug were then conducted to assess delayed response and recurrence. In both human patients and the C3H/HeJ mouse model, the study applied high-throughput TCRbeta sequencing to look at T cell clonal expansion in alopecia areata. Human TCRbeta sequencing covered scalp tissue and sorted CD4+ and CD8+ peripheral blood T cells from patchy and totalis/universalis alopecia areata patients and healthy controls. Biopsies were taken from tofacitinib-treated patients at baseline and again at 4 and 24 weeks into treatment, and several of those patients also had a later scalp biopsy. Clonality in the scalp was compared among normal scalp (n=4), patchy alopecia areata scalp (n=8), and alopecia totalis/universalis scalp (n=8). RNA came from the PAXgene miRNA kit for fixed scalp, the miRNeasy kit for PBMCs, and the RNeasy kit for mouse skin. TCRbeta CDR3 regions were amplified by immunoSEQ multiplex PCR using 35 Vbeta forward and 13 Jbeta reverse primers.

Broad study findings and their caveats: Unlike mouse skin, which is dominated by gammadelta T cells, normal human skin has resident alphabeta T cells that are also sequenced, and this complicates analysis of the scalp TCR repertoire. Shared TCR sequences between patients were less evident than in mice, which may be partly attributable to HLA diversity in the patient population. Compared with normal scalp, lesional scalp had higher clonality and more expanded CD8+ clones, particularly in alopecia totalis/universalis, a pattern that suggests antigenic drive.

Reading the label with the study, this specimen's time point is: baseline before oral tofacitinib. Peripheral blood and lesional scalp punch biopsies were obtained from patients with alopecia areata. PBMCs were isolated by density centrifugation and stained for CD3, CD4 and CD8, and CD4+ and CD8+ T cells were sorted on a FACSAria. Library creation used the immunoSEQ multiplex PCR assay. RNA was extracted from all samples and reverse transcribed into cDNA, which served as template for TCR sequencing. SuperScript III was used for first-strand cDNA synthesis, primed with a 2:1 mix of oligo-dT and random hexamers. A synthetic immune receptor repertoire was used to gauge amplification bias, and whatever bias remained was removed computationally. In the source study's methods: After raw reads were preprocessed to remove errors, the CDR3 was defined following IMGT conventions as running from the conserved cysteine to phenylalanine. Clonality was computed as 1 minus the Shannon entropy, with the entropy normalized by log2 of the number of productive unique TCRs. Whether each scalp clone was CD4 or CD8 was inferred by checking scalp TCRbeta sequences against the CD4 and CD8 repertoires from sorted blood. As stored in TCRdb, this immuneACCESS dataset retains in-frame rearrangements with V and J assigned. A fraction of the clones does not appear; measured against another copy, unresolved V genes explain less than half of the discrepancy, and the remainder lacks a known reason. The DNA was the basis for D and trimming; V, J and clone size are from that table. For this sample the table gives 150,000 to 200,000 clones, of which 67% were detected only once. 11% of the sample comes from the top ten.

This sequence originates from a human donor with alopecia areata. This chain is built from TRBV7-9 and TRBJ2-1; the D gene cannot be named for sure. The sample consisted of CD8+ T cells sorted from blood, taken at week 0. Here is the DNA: TGTGCCAGCAGCTTGGCGAATGAGCAGTTCTTC. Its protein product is CASSLANEQFF.